A selection of T cell receptor beta chains follows, all from one sample in a study of blood T cell repertoires in COVID-19. The method was immunoSEQ multiplex PCR; TCRdb's version includes in-frame clones alone and lacks a portion of them. Of about 200,000 clones in the sample, roughly 80% were seen once. Sequenced material: peripheral blood. The receptors stem from a woman of 80 years or more with acute or convalescent COVID-19. Each CDR3 is given with its conserved first and last residue. A D gene is named only where the DNA matches it firmly. Not every row has a clone size; where given, it reads once, few, many or a size class.

d_call cdr3_length j_call clone_size v_call cdr3_aa cdr3_nt
TRBD1 15 TRBJ1-1 - TRBV11-3 CASSPGTAANTEAFF TGTGCCAGCAGCCCCGGGACAGCGGCGAACACTGAAGCTTTCTTT
TRBD1 14 TRBJ1-1 - TRBV6-1 CASSEDRGDTEAFF TGTGCCAGCAGTGAAGACAGGGGAGACACTGAAGCTTTCTTT
TRBD1 13 TRBJ2-1 - TRBV27 CASSPTGQNEQFF TGTGCCAGCAGTCCTACGGGACAGAATGAGCAGTTCTTC
- 17 TRBJ1-3 - TRBV12-2 CASRSSPDSDSGNTIYF TGTGCAAGTCGCTCTTCCCCCGACAGTGACTCTGGAAACACCATATATTTT
TRBD2 15 TRBJ2-2 - TRBV6-1 CASTLGGALGGELFF TGTGCCAGCACCCTGGGAGGGGCTCTCGGCGGGGAGCTGTTTTTT
- 16 TRBJ1-2 - TRBV4-2 CASSLNPQTVNYGYTF TGTGCCAGCAGCCTAAACCCCCAGACTGTTAACTATGGCTACACCTTC
- 16 TRBJ1-1 - TRBV5-5 CASSLAGAGVNTEAFF TGTGCCAGCAGCTTGGCCGGGGCAGGGGTGAACACTGAAGCTTTCTTT
- 12 TRBJ1-1 - TRBV29-1 CSVDGGGTEAFF TGCAGCGTTGACGGGGGTGGGACTGAAGCTTTCTTT
TRBD1 16 TRBJ1-2 - TRBV5-1 CASSLAPGQTNYGYTF TGCGCCAGCAGCTTGGCTCCGGGACAGACTAACTATGGCTACACCTTC
TRBD1 14 TRBJ2-7 - TRBV6-5 CASRSSGTGYEQYF TGTGCCAGCAGGAGCTCCGGGACAGGCTACGAGCAGTACTTC
TRBD1 15 TRBJ2-1 few TRBV6-5 CASSSRTGAYNEQFF TGTGCCAGCAGTTCTCGGACAGGGGCCTACAATGAGCAGTTCTTC
TRBD1 17 TRBJ1-5 - TRBV18 CASSPQSGGVGNQPQHF TGTGCCAGCTCACCACAATCAGGGGGCGTGGGCAATCAGCCCCAGCATTTT
- 16 TRBJ1-3 - TRBV3-1/TRBV3-2 CASSPPTGISGNTIYF TGTGCCAGCAGCCCGCCTACAGGGATCTCTGGAAACACCATATATTTT
TRBD2 17 TRBJ2-3 - TRBV7-2 CASSLGPGRGAGDTQYF TGTGCCAGCAGCTTAGGACCCGGGCGGGGGGCCGGAGATACGCAGTATTTT
- 16 TRBJ2-1 - TRBV19 CASSILPSTSNNEQFF TGTGCCAGTAGTATACTCCCATCGACTAGTAACAATGAGCAGTTCTTC
- 14 TRBJ1-3 - TRBV30 CAWRTTASGNTIYF TGTGCCTGGAGGACGACAGCGTCTGGAAACACCATATATTTT
- 11 TRBJ2-7 few TRBV6-1 CASSDRGEQYF TGTGCCAGCAGTGATCGGGGTGAGCAGTACTTC
TRBD1 17 TRBJ1-6 - TRBV14 CASSQDQHRGSGSPLHF TGTGCCAGCAGCCAAGACCAACACAGGGGAAGCGGTTCACCCCTCCACTTT
TRBD2 14 TRBJ2-1 - TRBV20-1 CSASRTSGTNEQFF TGCAGTGCTAGTAGGACTAGCGGGACTAATGAGCAGTTCTTC
- 15 TRBJ1-4 - TRBV25-1 CASRPTGTAYEKLFF TGTGCCAGCAGGCCCACCGGGACTGCCTATGAAAAACTGTTTTTT
TRBD1 14 TRBJ1-1 - TRBV6-5 CASSLSGQGSEAFF TGTGCCAGCAGTTTATCGGGACAGGGATCCGAAGCTTTCTTT
- 18 TRBJ2-6 once TRBV27 CASSLLQGHLSGANVLTF TGTGCCAGCAGTTTACTGCAGGGGCACCTCTCTGGGGCCAACGTCCTGACTTTC
TRBD1 14 TRBJ1-2 - TRBV5-4 CASSLDPGGYGYTF TGTGCCAGCAGCTTGGATCCAGGGGGTTATGGCTACACCTTC
- 16 TRBJ1-2 few TRBV7-8 CASSFGEGTTNYGYTF TGTGCCAGCAGCTTTGGGGAGGGGACCACTAACTATGGCTACACCTTC
TRBD1 14 TRBJ2-5 - TRBV29-1 CSVDAMGQGETQYF TGCAGCGTTGACGCCATGGGACAGGGTGAGACCCAGTACTTC
- 12 TRBJ1-5 - TRBV6-1 CASSEVGKPQHF TGTGCCAGCAGTGAAGTCGGTAAGCCCCAGCATTTT
- 17 TRBJ2-3 - TRBV5-6 CASSLGYSYGWADTQYF TGTGCCAGCAGCTTGGGATACAGCTATGGTTGGGCAGATACGCAGTATTTT
- 15 TRBJ1-6 - TRBV18 CASSPDGSYNSPLHF TGTGCCAGCTCACCAGATGGCAGCTATAATTCACCCCTCCACTTT
TRBD1 15 TRBJ1-5 - TRBV5-5 CASSWGQNSNQPQHF TGTGCCAGCAGCTGGGGACAGAATAGCAATCAGCCCCAGCATTTT
TRBD1 15 TRBJ2-1 - TRBV18 CASSPTGGTVNEQFF TGTGCCAGCTCACCGACAGGGGGTACCGTCAATGAGCAGTTCTTC
- 15 TRBJ1-1 few TRBV5-1 CASSSTPRRDTEAFF TGCGCCAGCAGCTCGACCCCTCGGAGGGACACTGAAGCTTTCTTT
- 15 TRBJ2-1 - TRBV9 CASSVGGNPYNEQFF TGTGCCAGCAGCGTAGGCGGGAATCCCTACAATGAGCAGTTCTTC
- 14 TRBJ1-2 - TRBV3-1/TRBV3-2 CASSQRRTNYGYTF TGTGCCAGCAGCCAGCGGCGGACTAACTATGGCTACACCTTC
TRBD1 15 TRBJ1-5 - TRBV28 CASRDMGQGNQPQHF TGTGCCAGCAGGGACATGGGACAGGGCAATCAGCCCCAGCATTTT
- 13 TRBJ2-1 - TRBV11-2 CASSLALYNEQFF TGTGCCAGCAGCTTAGCCCTTTACAATGAGCAGTTCTTC
- 15 TRBJ1-4 - TRBV28 CASSLDRLTNEKLFF TGTGCCAGCAGTCTAGACAGGCTAACTAATGAAAAACTGTTTTTT
- 14 TRBJ1-1 - TRBV11-2 CASSLRRANTEAFF TGTGCCAGCAGCTTGCGCAGGGCGAACACTGAAGCTTTCTTT
- 13 TRBJ2-7 - TRBV15 CATSRDITYEQYF TGTGCCACCAGCAGAGATATCACATACGAGCAGTACTTC
- 14 TRBJ1-1 - TRBV27 CASSSMGGAKEAFF TGTGCCAGCAGCTCCATGGGAGGGGCGAAGGAAGCTTTCTTT
- 19 TRBJ1-2 - TRBV21-1 CASSKPNPETGKANYGYTF TGTGCCAGCAGCAAACCAAATCCTGAGACAGGGAAAGCGAACTATGGCTACACCTTC
TRBD1 14 TRBJ2-4 - TRBV7-3 CASSTGTGLNIQYF TGTGCCAGCAGCACCGGGACAGGGTTAAACATTCAGTACTTC
TRBD1 12 TRBJ2-3 - TRBV7-2 CASSTGVGTQYF TGTGCCAGCAGCACAGGGGTGGGTACGCAGTATTTT
TRBD1 15 TRBJ1-4 - TRBV7-9 CASSLAGQGNEKLFF TGTGCCAGCAGCTTAGCGGGACAGGGTAATGAAAAACTGTTTTTT
- 15 TRBJ2-2 - TRBV3-1/TRBV3-2 CASSLRGRGTGELFF TGTGCCAGCAGCCTAAGGGGTAGGGGTACCGGGGAGCTGTTTTTT
- 13 TRBJ1-1 - TRBV5-1 CASRQDRDTEAFF TGCGCCAGCAGGCAGGACAGAGACACTGAAGCTTTCTTT
TRBD1 15 TRBJ1-4 - TRBV10-3 CAIRPGGTGNEKLFF TGTGCCATCAGGCCAGGGGGGACGGGAAATGAAAAACTGTTTTTT
- 16 TRBJ1-6 - TRBV27 CASSLARGLDNSPLHF TGTGCCAGCAGTTTGGCGCGAGGACTGGATAATTCACCCCTCCACTTT
- 17 TRBJ1-5 - TRBV6-1 CASSELNRQVLSQPQHF TGTGCCAGCAGTGAACTTAATCGGCAGGTGTTGTCTCAGCCCCAGCATTTT
TRBD1 14 TRBJ2-7 - TRBV5-1 CASRAGTGPYEQYF TGCGCCAGCAGGGCCGGGACAGGCCCCTACGAGCAGTACTTC
- 13 TRBJ2-4 - TRBV19 CASTSRGKNIQYF TGTGCCAGTACGAGTCGGGGCAAAAACATTCAGTACTTC
- 15 TRBJ2-1 - TRBV27 CASSPYAGTRNEQFF TGTGCCAGCAGCCCATACGCAGGGACTCGCAATGAGCAGTTCTTC
- 14 TRBJ2-7 few TRBV2 CASTGGDYILEQYF -
- 18 TRBJ1-1 - TRBV24-1 CATFDLRQDSLGDTEAFF TGTGCCACCTTCGACCTTAGACAGGACAGCCTGGGAGACACTGAAGCTTTCTTT
TRBD1 15 TRBJ2-7 - TRBV6-1 CASSEAGQGSYEQYF TGTGCCAGCAGTGAAGCGGGACAGGGGAGTTACGAGCAGTACTTC
- 18 TRBJ1-2 - TRBV4-1 CASSQAILRGETNYGYTF TGCGCCAGCAGCCAAGCAATACTTCGGGGGGAGACTAACTATGGCTACACCTTC
- 15 TRBJ1-1 - TRBV6-5 CASSYGGNMDTEAFF TGTGCCAGCAGTTATGGGGGGAATATGGACACTGAAGCTTTCTTT
- 11 TRBJ1-1 - TRBV14 CASSPRREAFF TGTGCCAGCAGCCCCCGGAGGGAAGCTTTCTTT
TRBD2 15 TRBJ2-1 - TRBV4-2 CASSQDPGGYNEQFF TGTGCCAGCAGCCAAGATCCGGGAGGTTACAATGAGCAGTTCTTC
TRBD2 15 TRBJ2-7 - TRBV27 CASSPPPGLASEQYF TGTGCCAGCAGTCCGCCTCCGGGACTAGCATCCGAGCAGTACTTC